This T cell receptor beta chain was profiled in a study of technical replicates of blood from four donors. The method was immunoSEQ multiplex PCR; TCRdb's version includes in-frame clones alone and lacks a portion of them. The sample holds 75,000 to 90,000 clones, just over 90% seen once. Germline assignment: CDR1 SGHKS and CDR2 YYEKEE (reference sequence). V lost 7 bases and J lost 2; bases outside the gene matches: 7. The CDR3 consists of 14 residues. The genes are TRBV5-5 and TRBJ2-7, with 9 positions matching TRBD1. This sequence was found in a human donor in good health. The source material was T cells isolated from PBMCs. The DNA of the CDR3 is TGTGCCAGCTTCGATTACAGGGGGCCCTACGAGCAGTACTTC. It specifies CASFDYRGPYEQYF.